The 15 T cell receptor beta chains below come from one sample, sequenced in a study of identical twins. MiXCR, run by TCRdb on the 5' RACE reads, gives a single entry per CDR3 protein. The sample comprises around 670,000 distinct CDR3 sequences, approximately 6% of which are singletons, and 1.5% to 2% rests with the top ten. The source material was naive T cells sorted from blood. All receptors derive from a man between 18 and 35 years old in good health.

The V gene is TRBV7-8, the J gene TRBJ2-1; 11 positions agree with TRBD1. V shed 3 bases, J shed 5 bases, and the junction held 3 bases outside the gene matches. Germline CDR1 reads SGHVS; CDR2 reads FQNEAQ. The CDR3 consists of 15 residues. CDR3 protein: CASSLGQGVDNEQFF. The CDR3 nucleotides are TGTGCCAGCAGCTTGGGACAGGGGGTGGACAATGAGCAGTTCTTC.

This clonotype was observed at least ten times. The V gene is TRBV6-2 or TRBV6-3, the J gene TRBJ2-5; D is ambiguous. With 7 bases removed from V and 4 bases from J, the gap between germline ends came to 10 bases. Germline V gene lookup returns CDR1 MNHEY and CDR2 SVGEGT. This CDR3 contains 12 residues. For the CDR3, the DNA is TGTGCCAGCACCCGACGTGGAGAGACCCAGTACTTC. It specifies CASTRRGETQYF.

This clonotype was recorded many times. The rearrangement joins TRBV12-3 or TRBV12-4 to TRBJ1-1, with TRBD1 matching over 7 bases. Germline trimming cut 7 bases from V and 8 bases from J; bases unmatched to any gene: 22. CDR3 size: 17 residues. CDR3 protein: CASNGVRDRGILFEAFF. The CDR3 DNA follows: TGTGCCAGCAACGGAGTCCGGGACAGAGGAATCCTGTTCGAAGCTTTCTTT.

This clonotype was recorded a few times. This chain links TRBV11-2 with TRBJ1-4; no definite D call. Trimming cost V 5 bases and J 6 bases, with 13 bases left between them. This CDR3 contains 14 residues. Germline lookup yields CDR1 SGHAT and CDR2 FQNNGV. The CDR3 is CASSPSLRHEKLFF. As DNA, the CDR3 is TGTGCCAGCAGCCCCTCTCTCAGACATGAAAAACTGTTTTTT.

This clonotype was observed a handful of times. V is TRBV20-1 and J is TRBJ2-1, with TRBD1 matching 7 bases. The CDR3 sequence is 10 residues long. Germline CDR1 is DFQATT and CDR2 is SNEGSKA (reference sequence). After removal of 6 bases from V and 13 bases from J, the junction contained 6 bases not matched to a gene. The CDR3 DNA follows: TGCAGTGCAACCGGGGACAGACAGTTCTTC. Its protein is CSATGDRQFF.

In its sample, this clonotype was seen a few times. This chain connects TRBV5-5 to TRBJ1-1; D remains ambiguous. V dropped 0 bases and J dropped 2 bases, with 17 bases sitting between them. The V gene's germline CDR1 is SGHKS and CDR2 YYEKEE (reference sequence). CDR3 length: 17 residues. The CDR3 sequence is CASSLEEVGILNTEAFF. The CDR3 DNA follows: TGTGCCAGCAGCTTGGAAGAGGTAGGAATACTCAACACTGAAGCTTTCTTT.

The rearrangement joins TRBV2 to TRBJ2-2; the match to TRBD2 covers 16 bases. Germline loops: CDR1 SNHLY, CDR2 FYNNEI. This CDR3 spans 19 amino acids. Losses at the gene ends were 5 bases for V and 5 bases for J; bases not matched to a gene: 11. The CDR3 spells CASSLTYGTSGRGTGELFF. The CDR3 DNA reads as TGTGCCAGCAGTTTGACATACGGGACTAGCGGGAGGGGTACCGGGGAGCTGTTTTTT.

In its sample, this clonotype was seen a few times. V is TRBV7-9 and J is TRBJ1-2, with D tentatively TRBD1 (5 bases). Looked up from germline, CDR1 is SEHNR and CDR2 is FQNEAQ (reference sequence). Trimming removed 5 bases from V and 8 bases from J, with 12 bases in between. The CDR3 sequence is 12 residues long. The chain's CDR3 is CASSQGPRGYTF. The CDR3 DNA reads TGTGCCAGCAGCCAGGGCCCGCGAGGCTACACCTTC.

This clonotype was picked up a small number of times. The rearrangement uses TRBV28 and TRBJ2-7; 10 positions match TRBD1. This CDR3 spans 13 amino acids. Trimming removed 8 bases from V and 4 bases from J; junction bases left unmatched: 5. CDR1 is MDHEN, CDR2 SYDVKM, per germline. The CDR3 is CASRDRGRYEQYF. As DNA, the CDR3 is TGTGCCAGCCGGGACAGGGGTCGGTACGAGCAGTACTTC.

This sequence joins TRBV10-3 and TRBJ2-6; the D gene is possibly TRBD2 (6 bases). With 0 bases removed from V and 1 base from J, the gap between germline ends came to 10 bases. CDR3 length: 17 amino acids. Germline assignment: CDR1 ENHRY and CDR2 SYGVKD. DNA for the CDR3: TGTGCCATCAGTGAGTCGACTCGGGAGTCTGGGGCCAACGTCCTGACTTTC. Protein sequence: CAISESTRESGANVLTF.

This clonotype was found a few times. The V gene is TRBV15, the J gene TRBJ2-1; 12 bases match TRBD2. The CDR3 loop spans 17 amino acids. Germline loops: CDR1 LNHNV, CDR2 YYDKDF (reference sequence). V gave up 0 bases and J gave up 9 bases; unmatched junction bases: 9. CDR3 in DNA: TGTGCCACCAGCAGAGATCGGGCTAGCGGGAGGGCGTCTGAGCAGTTCTTC. Protein product: CATSRDRASGRASEQFF.

In its sample, this clonotype was seen many times. V and J are TRBV29-1 and TRBJ2-1; no clear D. In germline, CDR1 is SQVTM, CDR2 ANQGSEA. V was pared by 7 bases and J by 7 bases, with 8 bases between. The CDR3 has 10 amino acids. CDR3 nucleotides: TGCAGCGGTCTAGGAAATGAGCAGTTCTTC. Translating gives CSGLGNEQFF.

About this clonotype itself: Germline and junction disagree at one end, which may indicate a read error. The rearrangement uses TRBV5-6 and TRBJ2-2; the D is unclear. The germline V gene encodes CDR1 SGHDT and CDR2 YYEEEE. The CDR3 runs to 12 residues. CDR3 sequence reads: CVSSLGTGELFF. The CDR3 DNA is TGTGTCAGCAGCCTGGGAACCGGGGAGCTGTTTTTT. Using reference TRBV5-6 and TRBJ2-2 for the parts outside the CDR3, the full variable domain is DAGVTQSPTHLIKTRGQQVTLRCSPKSGHDTVSWYQQALGQGPQFIFQYYEEEERQRGNFPDRFSGHQFPNYSSELNVNALLLGDSALYLCVSSLGTGELFFGEGSRLTVL.

This clonotype was picked up many times. V usage is TRBV12-3 or TRBV12-4 and J usage is TRBJ2-1; tentative D call: TRBD2 (5 bases). The V gene lost 5 bases and the J gene lost 3 bases, with 14 bases spanning the gap. This CDR3 has 15 amino acids. This CDR3 is CASSPSERNYNEQFF. The CDR3 DNA is TGTGCCAGCAGTCCCTCAGAGCGGAACTACAATGAGCAGTTCTTC.

This clonotype was seen a few times. The V call is TRBV7-2, the J call TRBJ2-5; the D gene could be TRBD1 or TRBD2 (5 bases each). Between the trimmed V and J ends, which lost 5 bases and 7 bases, there was a span of 14 bases. CDR1 and CDR2 (germline): SGHTA, FQGNSA. This CDR3 contains 13 residues. The CDR3 sequence: CASSQGRDRTQYF. The CDR3 DNA follows: TGTGCCAGCAGCCAAGGACGGGACCGGACCCAGTACTTC.